This paragraph reports one T cell receptor (beta chain). As yet, its antigen is unknown. This specimen belongs to a study of cytomegalovirus exposure and HLA in healthy donors. Study context: A previous analysis identified 100 million or so unique TCR beta sequences derived from 180 million or so T cells.

The CDR3 is made up of 14 amino acids. V was cut by 5 bases and J by 4 bases, with 15 bases left in between. From germline, CDR1 is MNHEY and CDR2 SVGAGI. Study findings and constraints: TCR sequences were mostly rare, though some public TCRs occurred in many donors.

The PCR made use of 60 Vbeta and 13 Jbeta primers. The protocol was immunoSEQ multiplex PCR, while the TCRdb copy is restricted to in-frame clones and leaves out a portion. Listed are approximately 190,000 clones; approximately 0.74% falls within the top ten. Sequencing was performed on PBMCs. This receptor was identified in a boy aged 5 to 17 in good health and CMV-seronegative. The rearrangement joins TRBV6-5 to TRBJ2-7, with D possibly TRBD1 on 6 matching bases. In DNA form, the CDR3 reads TGTGCCAGCAGTGAACTGGGACAAAATTACGAGCAGTACTTC. Residues: CASSELGQNYEQYF.